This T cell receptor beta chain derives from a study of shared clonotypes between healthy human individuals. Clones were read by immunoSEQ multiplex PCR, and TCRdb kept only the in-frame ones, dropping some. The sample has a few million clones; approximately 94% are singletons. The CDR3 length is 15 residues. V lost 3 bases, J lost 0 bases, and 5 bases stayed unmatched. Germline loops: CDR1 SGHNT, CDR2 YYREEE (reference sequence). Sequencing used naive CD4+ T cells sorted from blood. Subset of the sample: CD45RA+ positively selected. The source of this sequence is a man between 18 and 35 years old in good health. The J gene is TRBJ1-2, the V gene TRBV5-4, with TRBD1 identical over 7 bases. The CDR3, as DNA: TGTGCCAGCAGCTCCAGGGGGTTAACTAACTATGGCTACACCTTC. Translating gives CASSSRGLTNYGYTF. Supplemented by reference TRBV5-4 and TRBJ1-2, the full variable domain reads ETGVTQSPTHLIKTRGQQVTLRCSSQSGHNTVSWYQQALGQGPQFIFQYYREEENGRGNFPPRFSGLQFPNYSSELNVNALELDDSALYLCASSSRGLTNYGYTFGSGTRLTVV.